These 27 T cell receptor beta chains were all obtained from the same sample, sequenced in a study of cytomegalovirus exposure and HLA in healthy donors. The PCR had 60 Vbeta and 13 Jbeta primers. Libraries were prepared by immunoSEQ multiplex PCR; TCRdb keeps only in-frame clonotypes and omits some of them. The repertoire holds some 170,000 clones, with roughly 80% as singletons. The sequencing sample was made of PBMCs. These receptors all come from a woman aged 25 to 39 in good health and CMV-seropositive.

The chain has TRBV5-4 and TRBJ2-1; 10 positions match TRBD2. The CDR3 has 15 residues. CDR1 and CDR2 from the germline V gene are SGHNT and YYREEE (reference sequence). V was pared by 4 bases and J by 9 bases, with 10 bases of the junction left unmatched. The CDR3 DNA is TGTGCCAGCAGCCTTCCCAGCGGGGGGGCCGGTGAGCAGTTCTTC. Its translation: CASSLPSGGAGEQFF.

The chain combines TRBV9 with TRBJ1-2, with D perhaps matching TRBD1 (5 bases). Germline values: CDR1 SGDLS, CDR2 YYNGEE. Trimming stripped 3 bases from V and 0 bases from J, with 12 bases between. This CDR3 contains 15 residues. CDR3 loop: CASSATGIANYGYTF. As DNA, the CDR3 is TGTGCCAGCAGCGCAACAGGAATAGCTAACTATGGCTACACCTTC.

This chain uses TRBV13 with TRBJ2-7; 7 positions match TRBD1. The V gene end was trimmed by 5 bases and the J gene end by 1 base; junction bases not matched to a gene: 5. The CDR3 covers 14 residues. The germline CDR1 and CDR2 sequences are PRHDT and FYEKMQ (reference sequence). CDR3 protein: CASSPHRGSYEQYF. The CDR3 DNA reads as TGTGCCAGCAGCCCCCACAGGGGATCCTACGAGCAGTACTTC. Full variable domain (missing parts from reference TRBV13 and TRBJ2-7): AAGVIQSPRHLIKEKRETATLKCYPIPRHDTVYWYQQGPGQDPQFLISFYEKMQSDKGSIPDRFSAQQFSDYHSELNMSSLELGDSALYFCASSPHRGSYEQYFGPGTRLTVT.

The sample holds a few counts of this clone. The chain has TRBV30 and TRBJ2-5, with TRBD1 identical over 8 bases. This CDR3 has 17 amino acids. In germline, CDR1 is GTSNPN, CDR2 SVGIG (reference sequence). Losses at the gene ends were 2 bases for V and 7 bases for J; bases not matched to a gene: 18. The CDR3: CAWSNFGQGAVYGTQYF. The CDR3 coding sequence is TGTGCCTGGAGTAATTTCGGACAGGGAGCGGTATATGGGACCCAGTACTTC.

The rearrangement links TRBV4-2 to TRBJ2-2; 8 bases are shared with TRBD1. The CDR3 has 14 amino acids. Germline CDR1 is LGHNA and CDR2 is YNFKEQ. Trimming took 4 bases from V and 7 from J; bases not matched to a gene: 5. Here the CDR3 reads CASSRRTGHGELFF. As DNA, the CDR3 is TGTGCCAGCAGCCGCCGGACAGGGCACGGGGAGCTGTTTTTT.

This chain connects TRBV28 to TRBJ2-1; weak D call: TRBD1 (6 bases). Trimming cost V 5 bases and J 16 bases, with 33 bases left between them. CDR1 is MDHEN, CDR2 SYDVKM, per germline. This CDR3 spans 17 amino acids. The CDR3 DNA is TGTGCCAGCAGTCACCCAATAGAAGAGCGCCCGGGACATAGGCAATTCTTC. Translation gives CASSHPIEERPGHRQFF.

In its sample, this clone was seen once. This chain connects TRBV4-3 to TRBJ2-5; 11 bases are shared with TRBD2. Per germline, CDR1 LGHNA and CDR2 YSLEER. After removal of 4 bases from V and 4 bases from J, the junction contained 5 bases not matched to a gene. CDR3 length: 15 amino acids. CDR3 nucleotide sequence: TGCGCCAGCAGCCTCCTAGCGGGGGGTGGAGAGACCCAGTACTTC. Protein product: CASSLLAGGGETQYF.

This chain links TRBV7-8 with TRBJ2-7; perhaps TRBD1 as D (6 bases). Trimming removed 5 bases at V and 1 base at J, with 30 bases between. Germline loops: CDR1 SGHVS, CDR2 FQNEAQ. The CDR3 is made up of 20 amino acids. The CDR3 DNA sequence: TGTGCCAGCAGCGAAAATTTTTTACCCGCCGGGACACACCGTTCCTACGAGCAGTACTTC. Its translation is CASSENFLPAGTHRSYEQYF.

The rearrangement links TRBV6-5 to TRBJ1-1; weak D call: TRBD1 (5 bases). CDR1 and CDR2 from the germline V gene are MNHEY and SVGAGI. The ends were cut back, 7 bases at V and 10 bases at J, with 19 bases in the middle. The CDR3 extends over 13 amino acids. The CDR3 coding sequence is TGTGCCAGCAAACCGCAGGGAACGGAGGGAGCTTTCTTT. Translation: CASKPQGTEGAFF.

The J gene is TRBJ1-3, the V gene TRBV10-3, with D possibly being TRBD1 (6 bases). CDR1 is ENHRY, CDR2 SYGVKD, per germline. The V gene lost 10 bases and the J gene lost 2 bases, with 15 bases spanning the gap. The CDR3 runs to 14 residues. The DNA for the CDR3 is TGTGCCACGCGACAGGAACTAGCTGGAAACACCATATATTTT. This codes for CATRQELAGNTIYF.

The gene calls are TRBV19 and TRBJ1-3; D not resolved. This CDR3 contains 13 residues. V lost 6 bases and J lost 0, with 6 bases in between. Germline loops: CDR1 LNHDA, CDR2 SQIVND (reference sequence). The CDR3 DNA follows: TGTGCCAGTAGAATTCGCTCTGGAAACACCATATATTTT. Translated, it gives CASRIRSGNTIYF.

The V gene is TRBV6-5, the J gene TRBJ2-4; perhaps TRBD1 as D (6 bases). This CDR3 has 15 amino acids. Trimming took 2 bases from V and 8 from J, leaving 16 bases between them. Germline CDR1 and CDR2: MNHEY and SVGAGI. The CDR3 reads CASSYHNRVRDIQYF. The CDR3 region has the DNA TGTGCCAGCAGTTACCACAACAGGGTTCGGGACATTCAGTACTTC.

This chain links TRBV30 with TRBJ2-1; 10 bases line up with TRBD1. This CDR3 is 12 amino acids long. J was trimmed by 5 bases and V by 5 bases; bases with no gene match: 0. Germline CDR1 GTSNPN, CDR2 SVGIG (reference sequence). CDR3: CAWGTGDNEQFF. As DNA, the CDR3 is TGTGCCTGGGGGACAGGGGACAATGAGCAGTTCTTC.

The CDR3 DNA sequence: TGCGCCAGCAGCTTTTCAGGCCACCCCACGACAGGGGCCAACGTCCTGACTTTC. Encoded protein: CASSFSGHPTTGANVLTF. This chain uses TRBV5-1 with TRBJ2-6, with unresolved D. CDR1 SGHRS and CDR2 YFSETQ come from the germline V gene. CDR3 length: 18 amino acids. Trimming removed 2 bases from V and 4 bases from J, with 19 bases in between.

V is TRBV5-4 and J is TRBJ2-1; a possible D gene is TRBD1 (6 bases). Germline V gene data show CDR1 as SGHNT and CDR2 as YYREEE (reference sequence). CDR3 length: 15 residues. The V end was cut by 4 bases, the J end by 5 bases, with 16 bases between. The CDR3 DNA follows: TGTGCCAGCAGCAAGCGACAGGATTTCGACAATGAGCAGTTCTTC. This encodes CASSKRQDFDNEQFF.

This clone appeared once. This chain joins TRBV5-6 and TRBJ1-2; maybe TRBD1 (6 bases). The CDR3 consists of 17 residues. CDR1 and CDR2 from the germline V gene are SGHDT and YYEEEE. Deletions cut 1 base from V and 4 bases from J, with 20 bases between. CDR3 DNA sequence: TGTGCCAGCAGCTTGTTTCCACAGGGCCCGCTCGGCTATGGCTACACCTTC. Translated: CASSLFPQGPLGYGYTF.

The chain couples TRBV10-3 to TRBJ1-3; the match to TRBD1 covers 7 bases. The V gene's germline CDR1 is ENHRY and CDR2 SYGVKD. V lost 4 bases to trimming and J lost 0 bases; unmatched junction nucleotides: 9. The CDR3 spans 17 residues. CDR3 in amino acids: CAISGLQGSSSGNTIYF. In nucleotides, the CDR3 is TGTGCCATCAGTGGCCTACAGGGGTCGAGCTCTGGAAACACCATATATTTT.

V usage is TRBV30 and J usage is TRBJ1-1, with TRBD1 matching over 7 bases. This CDR3 region has 13 residues. Germline-derived CDR1 and CDR2 are GTSNPN and SVGIG (reference sequence). Trimming cost V 3 bases and J 3 bases; bases outside gene matches: 4. CDR3 bases: TGTGCCTGGAGCGGACAGGTGTACACTGAAGCTTTCTTT. Protein: CAWSGQVYTEAFF.

The chain combines TRBV28 with TRBJ1-6; 12 positions match TRBD1. The germline CDR1 and CDR2 sequences are MDHEN and SYDVKM. V shed 5 bases and J 11 bases; nucleotides not matched to a gene: 7. The CDR3 covers 15 residues. The CDR3 spells CASSPRDRGLAPLHF. The DNA of the CDR3 is TGTGCCAGCAGTCCTCGGGACAGGGGGCTCGCACCCCTCCACTTT.

This chain links TRBV4-1 with TRBJ2-2; a weak D match, TRBD1 (5 bases). V lost 8 bases and J 0 bases, leaving 7 bases between the germline ends. Germline V gene lookup returns CDR1 MGHRA and CDR2 YSYEKL. The length of the CDR3 is 13 residues. Written as DNA, the CDR3 is TGCGCCAGCGGGGCGCCGAACACCGGGGAGCTGTTTTTT. Protein: CASGAPNTGELFF.

The chain couples TRBV4-1 to TRBJ2-3, with 8 positions matching TRBD2. V shed 0 bases, J shed 2 bases, and the junction held 4 bases outside the gene matches. Germline V gene sequence: CDR1 MGHRA, CDR2 YSYEKL. The CDR3 length is 16 residues. CDR3 residues: CASSQDPGGATDTQYF. The CDR3 DNA reads TGCGCCAGCAGCCAAGATCCGGGGGGGGCCACAGATACGCAGTATTTT.

The chain has TRBV9 and TRBJ1-3; tentatively, D is TRBD1 (5 bases). CDR1 is SGDLS and CDR2 is YYNGEE in the germline V gene. There are 15 residues in the CDR3. V dropped 0 bases and J dropped 6 bases, with 13 bases sitting between them. The CDR3 is CASSVDRAGVNTIYF. For the CDR3, the DNA is TGTGCCAGCAGCGTAGATCGGGCGGGGGTAAACACCATATATTTT.

This clone was found once. The chain uses TRBV11-3 and TRBJ2-5; weak D call: TRBD1 (6 bases). The CDR3 sequence is 13 residues long. Per germline, CDR1 SGHNT and CDR2 YENEEA. V lost 2 bases and J lost 5, with 9 bases in between. CDR3 DNA: TGTGCCAGCAGCTTACAGGGGTGGGAGACCCAGTACTTC. It specifies CASSLQGWETQYF.

The chain is built from TRBV7-9 and TRBJ1-5, with TRBD1 as a possible D gene (5 bases). Germline lookup yields CDR1 SEHNR and CDR2 FQNEAQ (reference sequence). This CDR3 comprises 17 residues. The V end was cut by 3 bases, the J end by 2 bases, with 17 bases between. CDR3 protein: CASSFETARAGNQPQHF. The DNA for the CDR3 is TGTGCCAGCAGCTTTGAGACAGCCCGGGCCGGCAATCAGCCCCAGCATTTT.

V usage is TRBV6-5 and J usage is TRBJ2-5; tentatively, D is TRBD1 (6 bases). V lost 6 bases, J lost 7 bases, and 9 bases lay in between. There are 11 residues in the CDR3. Germline loops: CDR1 MNHEY, CDR2 SVGAGI. As DNA, the CDR3 is TGTGCCAGCAGGTTAGGGGGGACCCAGTACTTC. The encoded protein is CASRLGGTQYF.

This clone has only a few counts. The chain is built from TRBV6-6 and TRBJ1-1; TRBD1 matches 8 bases. The CDR3 has 16 amino acids. J was trimmed by 0 bases and V by 6 bases; bases with no gene match: 9. The germline V gene encodes CDR1 MNHNY and CDR2 SVGAGI (reference sequence). CDR3 sequence reads: CASSHKRTGMNTEAFF. Here the CDR3 DNA reads TGTGCCAGCAGCCACAAACGGACAGGGATGAACACTGAAGCTTTCTTT.

CDR3 sequence reads: CASSWRQGKGEKLFF. The CDR3 DNA reads as TGTGCCAGCAGCTGGAGACAGGGGAAGGGGGAAAAACTGTTTTTT. V and J are TRBV13 and TRBJ1-4; 8 nucleotides match TRBD1. Germline V gene data show CDR1 as PRHDT and CDR2 as FYEKMQ (reference sequence). This CDR3 contains 15 residues. J lost 8 bases, V lost 4 bases, and 9 bases had no gene match.